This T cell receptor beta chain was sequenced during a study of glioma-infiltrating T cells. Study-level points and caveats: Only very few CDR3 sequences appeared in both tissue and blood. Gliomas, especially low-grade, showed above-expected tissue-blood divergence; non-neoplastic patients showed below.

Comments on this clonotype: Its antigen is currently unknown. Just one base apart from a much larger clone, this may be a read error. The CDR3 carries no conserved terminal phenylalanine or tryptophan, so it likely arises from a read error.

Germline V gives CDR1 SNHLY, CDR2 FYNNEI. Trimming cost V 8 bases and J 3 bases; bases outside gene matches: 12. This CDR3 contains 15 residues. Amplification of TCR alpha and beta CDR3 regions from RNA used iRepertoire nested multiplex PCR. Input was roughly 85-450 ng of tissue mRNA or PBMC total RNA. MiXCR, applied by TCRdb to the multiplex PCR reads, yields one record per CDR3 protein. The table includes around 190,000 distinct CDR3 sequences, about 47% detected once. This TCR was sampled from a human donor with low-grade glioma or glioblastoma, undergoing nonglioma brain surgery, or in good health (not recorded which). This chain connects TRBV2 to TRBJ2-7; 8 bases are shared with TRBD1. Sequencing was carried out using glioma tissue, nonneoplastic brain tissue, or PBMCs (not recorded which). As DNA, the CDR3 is TGTGCCAGCTCCCTTAGGACAGGGTTTTTCTACGAGCAGTACCTC. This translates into CASSLRTGFFYEQYL.